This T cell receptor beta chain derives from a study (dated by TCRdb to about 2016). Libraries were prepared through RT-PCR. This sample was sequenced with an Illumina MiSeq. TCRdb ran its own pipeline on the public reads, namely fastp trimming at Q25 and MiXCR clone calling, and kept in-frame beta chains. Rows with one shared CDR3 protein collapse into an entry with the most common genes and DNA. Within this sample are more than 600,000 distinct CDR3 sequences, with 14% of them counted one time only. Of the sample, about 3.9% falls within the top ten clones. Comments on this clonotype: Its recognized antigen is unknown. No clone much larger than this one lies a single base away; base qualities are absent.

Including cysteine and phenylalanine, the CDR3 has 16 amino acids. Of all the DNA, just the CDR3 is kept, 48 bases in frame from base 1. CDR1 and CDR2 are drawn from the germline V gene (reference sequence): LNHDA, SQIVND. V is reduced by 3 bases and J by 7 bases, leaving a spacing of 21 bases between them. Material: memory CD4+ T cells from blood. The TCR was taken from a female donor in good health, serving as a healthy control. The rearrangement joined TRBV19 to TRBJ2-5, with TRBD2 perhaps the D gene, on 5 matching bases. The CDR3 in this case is CASSIGLREGRGTQYF. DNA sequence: TGTGCCAGTAGTATCGGTTTGAGAGAGGGAAGAGGGACCCAGTACTTC.